The present entry profiles one T cell receptor beta chain with its context. The antigen it recognizes is unknown. The record has no base qualities; no much larger clone is one base away. The CDR3 regions of human TCRbeta chains were analyzed by immunosequencing. As for the original processing: TCRs in the repertoires were compared against a reference library of SARS-CoV-2-specific TCRs that had been generated with the MIRA antigen-specificity platform. Breadth was defined as the fraction of unique TCRs that were SARS-CoV-2-associated, and depth was defined as the fraction of total T cells that were SARS-CoV-2-associated. Using the MIRA data, each spike-specific TCR was assigned both to the spike region to which the TCR was reactive and to a CD4 or CD8 class. Log10-transformed breadth and depth values were compared by one-way ANOVA with Sidak's multiple comparisons tests. TCRdb holds this immuneACCESS table with in-frame rearrangements only. Some clones are missing; in checked studies, unresolved V genes explain under half, and the rest has no known cause. The D gene and trimming were derived from the DNA, and the V and J assignments and clone size from that table. The sample table records around 120,000 clones; 88% of these occur just once. 18% of the sample belongs to the ten largest clones.

According to the study, the label for this sample's time point signals: baseline before first vaccination. The sample's treatment or condition, from its label and the paper: meningococcal conjugate vaccine given as trial control. Vaccinee samples came from UK trials COV001 and COV002, including a single-blind randomized controlled phase 2/3 trial of AZD1222 (ChAdOx1 nCoV-19) in healthy adults. Trial participant PBMC samples were collected at day 0 and day 28 after the second dose for TCRbeta chain sequencing. The data stem from a study of T cell responses to AZD1222 COVID-19 vaccine (dated by TCRdb to the early 2020s). Regarding the complete study: A total of 230 or so trial participants underwent TCR sequencing, of whom some 210 received two doses of AZD1222 and about 25 received two doses of the MenACWY control vaccine. Trial participants were enrolled into age subgroups of 18-55, 56-69 and 70-plus years, which contained roughly 140, 27 and 60 TCR-sequenced participants, respectively. Summary of the overall study and its limitations: In the small 56-69-year group, the increase in depth fell short of significance, most likely because of low power. Reportedly, close to half of the unique spike-specific TCRs recognized epitopes lying outside the regions that are mutated in the B.1.351 and B.1.1.7 variants. CD4 TCRs associated with the vaccine covered the entire spike protein, and the dominant responses were in regions 160-218 and 743-854. After two AZD1222 doses, both the breadth and the depth of spike-specific TCRs were significantly higher than at day 0 and than in MenACWY recipients. Because no samples from the day 14 peak response were available, repertoires could be characterized only after the peak T cell response. Most participants were white British and females outnumbered males, and the authors suggested that clonal diversity may have been underestimated. Conclusions about previously exposed vaccinees are limited because only five to seven AZD1222 recipients were SARS-CoV-2 seropositive at baseline.

From the cysteine up to the phenylalanine, the CDR3 has a length of 11 residues. Solely the CDR3 DNA is kept, with 33 bases framed from the first base. Reading the germline V gene (reference sequence) gives CDR1 DFQATT and CDR2 SNEGSKA. Cut back by 6 bases and 5 bases, the V and J ends lie 10 bases apart. Sample: peripheral blood, taken on day 0 of MenACWY control vaccination. Rearrangement joined TRBV20-1 to TRBJ2-5; no D segment can be confidently identified. The receptor was derived from an adult in good health. Here the CDR3 is given as CSANAWETQYF. The nucleotide sequence reads as follows: TGCAGTGCCAACGCATGGGAGACCCAGTACTTC.